Presented here are 14 T cell receptor beta chains from one specimen sequenced in a study of identical twins (dated by TCRdb to 2016 to 2018). The library was generated by 5' RACE. Sequenced on an Illumina HiSeq 2000. The public reads were reprocessed in TCRdb via fastp at Q25 and MiXCR, keeping in-frame beta chains. Merged by CDR3 protein, the rows form single entries marked with the most common genes and DNA. In this sample the table shows 250,000 to 350,000 distinct CDR3 sequences, nearly 9.5% of which occur a single time. 7% to 8.5% of the sample is in the top ten clones. Separately, the same data were catalogued under a study of yellow fever vaccine responses in identical twins.

Specimen: CD8+ T cells sorted from blood. The receptors here all came from a woman younger than 30 in good health.

The chain employs TRBV9 and TRBJ2-5, with a tentative D call TRBD2 (5 bases). There are 14 residues in the CDR3. Germline CDR1 is SGDLS and CDR2 is YYNGEE. Between the trimmed V and J ends, which lost 0 bases and 5 bases, there was a span of 11 bases. The CDR3 nucleotides are TGTGCCAGCAGCGTAGGATCCGGGGTTGAGACCCAGTACTTC. This encodes CASSVGSGVETQYF.

This clonotype showed up many times. The gene calls are TRBV14 and TRBJ2-1, with no clear D. The CDR3 is made up of 14 amino acids. The germline V gene has CDR1 SGHDN and CDR2 FVKESK. The V gene lost 2 bases and the J gene lost 0 bases, with 5 bases spanning the gap. The chain's CDR3 is CASSQRSSYNEQFF. The CDR3 DNA reads TGTGCCAGCAGCCAAAGAAGCTCCTACAATGAGCAGTTCTTC.

V is TRBV28 and J is TRBJ2-2, with TRBD1 identical over 9 bases. CDR1 and CDR2 (germline): MDHEN, SYDVKM. V gave up 5 bases and J gave up 11 bases; unmatched junction bases: 6. This CDR3 comprises 13 residues. CDR3 coding DNA: TGTGCCAGCAGTGCGACAGGGGGGGTTGAGCTGTTTTTT. Protein product: CASSATGGVELFF.

This clonotype was detected a few times. The V gene is TRBV30, the J gene TRBJ2-7; 11 nucleotides agree with TRBD1. This CDR3 region has 12 residues. After removal of 5 bases from V and 5 bases from J, the junction contained 2 bases not matched to a gene. CDR1 is GTSNPN and CDR2 is SVGIG in the germline V gene (reference sequence). The CDR3 reads CAWGQGANEQYF. CDR3 DNA: TGTGCCTGGGGACAGGGGGCAAACGAGCAGTACTTC.

This chain links TRBV4-1 with TRBJ2-5; TRBD2 agrees at 7 bases. The CDR3 is made up of 16 amino acids. J gave up 4 bases and V 4 bases, and 12 bases lay outside the gene matches. Germline-derived CDR1 and CDR2 are MGHRA and YSYEKL. The CDR3: CASSPAGAPRTETQYF. The CDR3 DNA sequence: TGCGCCAGCAGCCCCGCGGGAGCCCCCAGGACAGAGACCCAGTACTTC.

This clonotype was counted at least ten times. The chain combines TRBV6-1 with TRBJ2-4; D is perhaps TRBD1 or TRBD2 (6 bases each). The germline gives CDR1 MNHNS, CDR2 SASEGT. The CDR3 totals 17 residues. Trimming pared 5 bases from V and 1 base from J, leaving 18 bases between. CDR3 coding DNA: TGTGCCAGCAGTCCCGTTGGGGGGCACGGGGCCAAAAACATTCAGTACTTC. Translating it yields CASSPVGGHGAKNIQYF.

This clonotype was observed many times. The CDR3 loop reads CASSLVTGSTDTQYF. The CDR3 DNA sequence: TGCGCCAGCAGCTTGGTAACGGGATCCACAGATACGCAGTATTTT. The V call is TRBV5-1, the J call TRBJ2-3; tentative D call: TRBD2 (5 bases). Trimming shortened V by 0 bases and J by 2 bases, and 10 bases separated the two germline ends. The CDR3 is made up of 15 amino acids. Germline V lookup: CDR1 SGHRS, CDR2 YFSETQ.

This clonotype was seen repeatedly, ten times or more. The chain couples TRBV5-6 to TRBJ2-1, with TRBD1 matching 8 bases. CDR3 length: 14 residues. Per the germline V gene, CDR1 is SGHDT and CDR2 is YYEEEE. V lost 2 bases, J lost 7 bases, and 5 bases stayed unmatched. Here the CDR3 reads CASSFTGGRNEQFF. CDR3 DNA sequence: TGTGCCAGCAGCTTTACAGGGGGTCGGAATGAGCAGTTCTTC.

This clonotype was counted at least ten times. The chain recombines TRBV10-3 with TRBJ1-1; TRBD1 is a possible D gene (5 bases). The CDR3 sequence is 16 residues long. Germline V gene lookup returns CDR1 ENHRY and CDR2 SYGVKD. The V gene lost 3 bases and the J gene lost 5 bases, with 19 bases spanning the gap. The CDR3 protein is CAISDPPEGLRTEAFF. CDR3 nucleotide sequence: TGTGCCATCAGTGACCCCCCAGAGGGGCTGAGGACTGAAGCTTTCTTT.

As DNA, the CDR3 is TGTGCCAGCAGTCCCGAACCGACAGACTCCTACGAGCAGTACTTC. Amino acid sequence: CASSPEPTDSYEQYF. The chain joins TRBV5-5 to TRBJ2-7; tentative D call: TRBD1 (5 bases). Germline CDR1 is SGHKS and CDR2 is YYEKEE (reference sequence). The CDR3 is 15 amino acids. The V gene lost 5 bases and the J gene lost 0 bases, with 15 bases spanning the gap.

The sample holds many counts of this clonotype. V gene TRBV12-3 or TRBV12-4 combines with J gene TRBJ1-4; D possibly corresponds to TRBD1 (5 bases). The length of the CDR3 is 11 residues. Trimming stripped 2 bases from V and 10 bases from J, with 5 bases between. The CDR3 spells CASSLQGKLFF. The CDR3 DNA is TGTGCCAGCAGTTTACAGGGAAAACTGTTTTTT.

This clonotype was seen a few times. The chain recombines TRBV10-3 with TRBJ1-2; tentative D call: TRBD1 (6 bases). CDR3 size: 18 residues. CDR1 and CDR2 from the germline V gene are ENHRY and SYGVKD. Trimming left V 2 bases short and J 6 bases short, with 25 bases between. CDR3 nucleotide sequence: TGTGCCATCAGTGAGACCCCTCGGGGGCCAGGGGCAGAAGATGGCTACACCTTC. It translates to CAISETPRGPGAEDGYTF.

This clonotype was recorded a few times. The rearrangement links TRBV7-9 to TRBJ2-2; D call uncertain. The germline V gene encodes CDR1 SEHNR and CDR2 FQNEAQ (reference sequence). The CDR3 contains 15 residues. V shed 0 bases and J shed 6 bases, with 11 bases lying between them. CDR3 sequence: CASSLAPLGAGELFF. As DNA, the CDR3 is TGTGCCAGCAGCTTAGCCCCTTTGGGTGCCGGGGAGCTGTTTTTT.

This clonotype appeared a few times. The chain employs TRBV27 and TRBJ1-5; D ambiguous. V dropped 0 bases and J dropped 0 bases, with 9 bases sitting between them. This CDR3 contains 16 residues. Per the germline V gene, CDR1 is MNHEY and CDR2 is SMNVEV (reference sequence). The CDR3 bases are TGTGCCAGCAGTTTATCGATAGGTGATAGCAATCAGCCCCAGCATTTT. Translated, it gives CASSLSIGDSNQPQHF.